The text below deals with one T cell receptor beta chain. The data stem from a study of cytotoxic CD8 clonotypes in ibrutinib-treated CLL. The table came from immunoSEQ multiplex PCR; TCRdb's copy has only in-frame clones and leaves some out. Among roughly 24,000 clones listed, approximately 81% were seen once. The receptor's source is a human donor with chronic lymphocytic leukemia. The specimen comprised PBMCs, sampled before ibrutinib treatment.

The CDR3 DNA sequence: TGTGCCAGCAGCCCGACAGTGAACACTGAAGCTTTCTTT. As protein: CASSPTVNTEAFF. This chain joins TRBV14 and TRBJ1-1, with TRBD1 as a possible D gene (5 bases). Germline V gives CDR1 SGHDN, CDR2 FVKESK. This CDR3 contains 13 residues. V was cut by 4 bases and J by 0 bases, with 6 bases left in between.